A single sample gave rise to the 19 T cell receptor beta chains below, sequenced in a study of tumor-infiltrating lymphocytes in primary liver carcinoma. The authors made TCR beta cDNA from 450 to 600 ng total RNA with a constant-region primer. Researchers made the TCR beta libraries by running three nested multiplex PCR rounds with slightly modified ARM-PCR. The study ran its first two PCR rounds for approximately 10 cycles each, using TRBV1-TRBV30 forward primers and a C-beta reverse primer. TCRdb re-called the multiplex PCR reads with MiXCR, one entry per CDR3 protein. The table includes over 100,000 distinct CDR3 sequences, around 70% detected once. From unsorted bulk tissue weighing about 20-33 mg, DNA and RNA were co-extracted. Material for sequencing was tumor-adjacent normal liver tissue. The source of these receptors is a woman aged 55-75 years with primary liver carcinoma and hepatitis B virus infection.

This clonotype was counted a single time. The chain carries TRBV11-2 and TRBJ2-2; D tentatively reads TRBD1 or TRBD2 (5 bases each). V was pared by 6 bases and J by 0 bases, with 11 bases between. The CDR3 spans 15 residues. Germline V gives CDR1 SGHAT, CDR2 FQNNGV. The CDR3: CASRPSRANTGELFF. The CDR3 nucleotides read TGTGCCAGCAGGCCTAGCAGGGCGAACACCGGGGAGCTGTTTTTT.

This clonotype has a count of ten or more. J is TRBJ2-1 and V is TRBV6-5, with TRBD1 matching 9 bases. Per the germline V gene, CDR1 is MNHEY and CDR2 is SVGAGI. With V trimmed by 6 bases and J by 1 base, 1 base remained unmatched. CDR3 length: 14 residues. The CDR3 protein is CASRQGASYNEQFF. In nucleotides, the CDR3 is TGTGCCAGCAGACAGGGGGCATCCTACAATGAGCAGTTCTTC.

This clonotype was seen ten or more times. The genes are TRBV29-1 and TRBJ1-1; 9 bases align to TRBD1. CDR3 length: 13 residues. With V trimmed by 8 bases and J by 1 base, 5 bases remained unmatched. The V gene's germline CDR1 is SQVTM and CDR2 ANQGSEA. CDR3 DNA: TGCAGCTCCCGGGGACAGGGGAACACTGAAGCTTTCTTT. Its translation: CSSRGQGNTEAFF.

A word on this clonotype: With a much larger clone just one base away, this may be a read error. The gene calls are TRBV7-9 and TRBJ1-1, with TRBD1 as a possible D gene (5 bases). CDR1 SEHNR and CDR2 FQNEAQ come from the germline V gene (reference sequence). This CDR3 comprises 15 residues. The CDR3, as DNA: TGTGTCAGCAGCTTAACAGGCCTAAGAAACACTGAAGCTTTCTTT. Residues: CVSSLTGLRNTEAFF.

This clonotype was counted only a few times. Mismatch with germline at one junction end may stem from a read error. This chain links TRBV28 with TRBJ1-2; no definite D call. Germline lookup yields CDR1 MDHEN and CDR2 SYDVKM. The CDR3 has 12 residues. CDR3: CANWGINHGYTF. The CDR3 bases are TGTGCCAACTGGGGAATTAACCATGGCTACACCTTC.

Comments on this clonotype: Sequence at one end of the junction differs from germline and may be a read error. The chain joins TRBV5-6 to TRBJ2-3; D unclear. The CDR3 has 12 amino acids. Germline V gene sequence: CDR1 SGHDT, CDR2 YYEEEE. CDR3 residues: CASSLGTDTQQF. DNA for the CDR3: TGTGCCAGCAGCTTGGGCACAGATACGCAGCAATTT.

Comments on this clonotype: A much larger clone differs by one base, so this may be a read error. V gene TRBV7-9 combines with J gene TRBJ2-1; 7 nucleotides align to TRBD2. Germline lookup yields CDR1 SEHNR and CDR2 FQNEAQ (reference sequence). This CDR3 is 15 amino acids long. The CDR3 region is CASSLGLAPRDEEFF. In DNA, the CDR3 is TGTGCCAGCAGCTTAGGACTAGCCCCACGCGATGAGGAGTTCTTC.

Turning to this clonotype: A read error may produce the germline difference seen at one junction end. The V and J genes are TRBV5-6 and TRBJ2-2, with D possibly TRBD1 on 8 matching bases. The CDR3 has 15 amino acids. Germline V gene sequence: CDR1 SGHDT, CDR2 YYEEEE. The CDR3 spells CASSHGQGGSGKLFF. The CDR3 DNA sequence: TGTGCCAGCAGCCACGGACAGGGAGGGAGCGGGAAGCTGTTTTTC.

This clonotype was detected once. The final CDR3 position lacks the conserved phenylalanine or tryptophan, pointing to a likely read error. It is unclear where the CDR3 begins or ends on the DNA, so no DNA is shown, and the CDR3 is as TCRdb lists it. The J gene is TRBJ2-1, the V gene TRBV20-1; the DNA was not compared with TRBD2, the D call given in the table. Germline-derived CDR1 and CDR2 are DFQATT and SNEGSKA (reference sequence). The CDR3 spans 16 amino acids, including both terminal residues. CDR3 residues: CSARPAGLAGQNEQLS.

This chain links TRBV6-1 with TRBJ1-2; D call uncertain. Germline-derived CDR1 and CDR2 are MNHNS and SASEGT. V was trimmed by 6 bases and J by 0 bases, leaving 23 bases between them. The CDR3 loop spans 18 amino acids. CDR3 region: CASRKRFLVLRSNYGYTF. For the CDR3, the DNA is TGTGCCAGCAGAAAACGGTTCCTGGTCCTTAGATCTAACTATGGCTACACCTTC.

The sample holds many counts of this clonotype. CDR3 coding DNA: TGTGCCATCAGTGAAAGGGTTGGGAACACTGAAGCTTTCTTT. Its protein product is CAISERVGNTEAFF. The chain couples TRBV10-3 to TRBJ1-1; D gene uncertain. In germline, CDR1 is ENHRY, CDR2 SYGVKD. The CDR3 loop spans 14 amino acids. V was cut by 3 bases and J by 1 base, with 9 bases left in between.

As regards this clonotype: One end of the junction is discordant with germline, which a read error may explain. V and J are TRBV29-1 and TRBJ1-1; 7 bases match TRBD1. The CDR3 extends over 13 amino acids. Per germline, CDR1 SQVTM and CDR2 ANQGSEA. This CDR3 is CSVSISGGREAFF. CDR3 nucleotide sequence: TGTAGCGTTAGTATATCAGGGGGTCGGGAAGCTTTCTTT.

A note on this clonotype: Relative to the germline gene, one junction end is altered; a read error may explain this. This sequence joins TRBV6-1 and TRBJ2-1; possible D gene TRBD2, 6 bases. Germline V gene sequence: CDR1 MNHNS, CDR2 SASEGT. This CDR3 region has 14 residues. The CDR3 protein is CTSTPGADYNEQFF. The CDR3 DNA reads TGTACCAGCACCCCGGGAGCAGATTATAATGAGCAGTTCTTC.

Turning to this clonotype: The final CDR3 position lacks the conserved phenylalanine or tryptophan, pointing to a likely read error. No DNA is shown, since the ends of the CDR3 on it are uncertain; the CDR3 is the one TCRdb lists. The chain uses TRBV7-8 and TRBJ2-2; TRBD1, the table's D call, lacks a check against the DNA. From germline, CDR1 is SGHVS and CDR2 FQNEAQ. 15 amino acids form the CDR3, both terminal residues included. The CDR3 sequence: CASSLGGGYAGEPFY.

This clonotype appeared many times. The V call is TRBV4-1, the J call TRBJ2-7; TRBD1 might be the D (9 bases). This CDR3 comprises 15 residues. V lost 6 bases to trimming and J lost 5 bases, with 20 bases between them. Germline CDR1 is MGHRA and CDR2 is YSYEKL. This CDR3 reads CASSPGGTGYDEQYF. The CDR3 DNA reads TGCGCCAGCAGTCCGGGGGGGACAGGGTACGACGAGCAGTACTTC.

In the case of this clonotype: An end of the junction differs from the germline gene, which may be a read error. V usage is TRBV12-3 or TRBV12-4 and J usage is TRBJ1-3; perhaps TRBD1 as D (5 bases). The CDR3 runs to 17 residues. In nucleotides, the CDR3 is TGTGCCGGCAGCCCGCCCACAGGCAGACCTCGGGGGAACAACATATATTTT. Translated: CAGSPPTGRPRGNNIYF.

V usage is TRBV6-1 and J usage is TRBJ2-7, with D tentatively TRBD1 (5 bases). The CDR3 is made up of 20 amino acids. CDR1 is MNHNS, CDR2 SASEGT, per germline. The V and J ends lost 0 bases and 3 bases respectively, with 27 bases between them. CDR3 sequence: CASSEATGRGASLGRYEQYF. Here the CDR3 DNA reads TGTGCCAGCAGTGAAGCCACTGGCCGTGGGGCTAGTCTGGGCCGCTACGAGCAGTACTTC.

Points on this clonotype: A junction end diverges from the germline sequence, so it may reflect a read error. This rearrangement joins TRBV6-1 to TRBJ2-3, with 8 bases identical to TRBD2. Germline loops: CDR1 MNHNS, CDR2 SASEGT. The CDR3 is made up of 17 amino acids. The CDR3 DNA is TGTGTCAGCAGTCCCTCCTCGGGGGGGAAGGGTGCAGATACGCAGTATTTT. It is translated as CVSSPSSGGKGADTQYF.

Comments on this clonotype: This may be a read error: a much more frequent sequence differs by one nucleotide. The chain links TRBV7-9 to TRBJ2-2; tentative D call: TRBD2 (6 bases). CDR1 is SEHNR and CDR2 is FQNEAQ in the germline V gene (reference sequence). The CDR3 runs to 11 residues. The CDR3 reads CASSYGGELLF. CDR3 in DNA: TGTGCCAGCAGTTACGGCGGGGAGCTGTTATTT. Based on the CDR3 plus reference TRBV7-9 and TRBJ2-2, the full variable domain is DTGVSQNPRHKITKRGQNVTFRCDPISEHNRLYWYRQTLGQGPEFLTYFQNEAQLEKSRLLSDRFSAERPKGSFSTLEIQRTEQGDSAMYLCASSYGGELLFGEGSRLTVL.